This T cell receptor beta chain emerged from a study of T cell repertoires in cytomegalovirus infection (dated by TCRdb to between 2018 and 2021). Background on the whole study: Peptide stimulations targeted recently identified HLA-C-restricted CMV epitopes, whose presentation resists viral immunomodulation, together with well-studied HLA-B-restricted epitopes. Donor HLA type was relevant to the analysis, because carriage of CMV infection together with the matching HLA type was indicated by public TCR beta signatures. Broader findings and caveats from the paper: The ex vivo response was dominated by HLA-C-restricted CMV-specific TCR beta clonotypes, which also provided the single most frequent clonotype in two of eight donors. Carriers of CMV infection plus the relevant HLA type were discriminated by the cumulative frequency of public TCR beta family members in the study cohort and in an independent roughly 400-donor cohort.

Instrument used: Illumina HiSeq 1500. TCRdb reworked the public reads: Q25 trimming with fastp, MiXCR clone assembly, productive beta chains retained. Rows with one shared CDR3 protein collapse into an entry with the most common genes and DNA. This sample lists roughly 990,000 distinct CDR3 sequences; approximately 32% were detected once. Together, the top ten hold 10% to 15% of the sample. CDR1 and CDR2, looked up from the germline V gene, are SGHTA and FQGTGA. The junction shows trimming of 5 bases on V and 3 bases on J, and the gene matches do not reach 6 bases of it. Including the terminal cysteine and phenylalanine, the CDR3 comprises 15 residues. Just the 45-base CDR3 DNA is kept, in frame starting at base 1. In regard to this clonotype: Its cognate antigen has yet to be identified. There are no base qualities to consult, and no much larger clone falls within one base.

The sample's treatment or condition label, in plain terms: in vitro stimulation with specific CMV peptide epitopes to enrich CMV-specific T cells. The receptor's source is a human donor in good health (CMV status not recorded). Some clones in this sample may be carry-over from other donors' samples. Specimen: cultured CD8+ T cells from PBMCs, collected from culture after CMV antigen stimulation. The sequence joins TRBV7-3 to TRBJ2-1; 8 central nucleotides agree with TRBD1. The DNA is TGTGCCAGCAGCCAAACAGGGGGTGACTACAATGAGCAGTTCTTC. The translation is CASSQTGGDYNEQFF.